The T cell receptor (beta chain) described here comes from a study of cytotoxic CD8 clonotypes in ibrutinib-treated CLL. For the study at large: Response specimens were obtained following a median treatment duration of roughly 12 months, with a range of 6 to 36.

Findings of the study overall: Clonality increased at ibrutinib response and stayed stable in sustained remission. At progression, however, it fell back toward baseline.

To note about this clone: Its specificity is not known.

The germline V gene encodes CDR1 SGHDT and CDR2 YYEEEE. Germline trimming cut 1 base from V and 1 base from J; bases unmatched to any gene: 6. The CDR3 sequence is 16 residues long. Produced via immunoSEQ multiplex PCR; TCRdb's table is partial and in-frame only. The sample has roughly 160,000 clones, roughly 86% seen once. The sample consisted of PBMCs, taken after 12 months of ibrutinib treatment. The V call is TRBV5-6, the J call TRBJ2-3, with TRBD1 identical over 7 bases. This TCR was sampled from a human donor with chronic lymphocytic leukemia. The CDR3, as DNA: TGTGCCAGCAGCTTGCGAGGGGGCGCTCGCACAGATACGCAGTATTTT. It translates to CASSLRGGARTDTQYF.